This record covers a single T cell receptor beta chain. Its antigen is not identified. This record comes from a study of radiation and T cells in renal cell carcinoma. Overall study results and limits: Pretreatment tumor biopsies were lacking, so baseline clonotypes are unknown. Top tumor clonotypes rose in blood 2 weeks post-radiation, then contracted.

Stated time point: blood 4 weeks post-SBRT, at nephrectomy. Stated treatment: 15 Gy SBRT to primary tumor, nephrectomy 4 weeks later. Nephrectomy followed 15 Gy stereotactic body radiation by 4 weeks. This renal cell carcinoma was of the clear cell type. The repertoire was sequenced with immunoSEQ multiplex PCR; TCRdb's copy has only in-frame clones and lacks some. The table has around 170,000 clones, 88% seen once. V dropped 5 bases and J dropped 3; count of bases not matched to a gene: 11. From germline, CDR1 is WNHNN and CDR2 SYGVQD (reference sequence). The CDR3 is 16 amino acids. The sequence came from a woman between 45 and 65 years old with renal cell carcinoma. J is TRBJ1-1 and V is TRBV10-1; 8 nucleotides line up with TRBD1. The specimen was blood, collected from a patient whose treatment included radiotherapy and nephrectomy. CDR3 protein: CASSQGAFGDYTEAFF. The CDR3 nucleotides are TGCGCCAGCAGTCAGGGGGCTTTTGGTGATTACACTGAAGCTTTCTTT.